The 7 T cell receptor beta chains given below trace back to one sample, sequenced in a study of T-cell reconstitution after alpha-beta-depleted transplantation in children. TCRbeta library construction was performed incorporating unique molecular identifiers. TCRdb re-analysed the PCR reads in MiXCR, keeping a single row per CDR3 protein. The table has just over 200,000 distinct CDR3 sequences, 7% to 9% seen once. Sequences were derived from PBMCs, mostly from graft donor cells, sampled 360 days after TCRalphabeta/CD19-depleted stem cell transplant. Receptors originate from a male patient between 2 and 15 years old who had a stem cell transplant for acute myeloid leukemia, so the T cells may come from the graft donor.

This clonotype showed up just a few times. The genes are TRBV7-3 and TRBJ2-1; D possibly corresponds to TRBD2 (5 bases). This CDR3 has 15 amino acids. The V end lost 0 bases, the J end lost 0 bases, and 6 bases lay between the germline ends. Germline CDR1 is SGHTA and CDR2 is FQGTGA. CDR3 coding DNA: TGTGCCAGCAGCTTAACAGACTACTCCTACAATGAGCAGTTCTTC. Its protein product is CASSLTDYSYNEQFF.

This clonotype showed up just a few times. This chain uses TRBV18 with TRBJ2-1, with D maybe TRBD2 (6 bases). V lost 3 bases, J lost 3 bases, and 12 bases lay in between. This CDR3 is 15 amino acids long. The germline V gene has CDR1 KGHSH and CDR2 LQKENI. The CDR3 nucleotides read TGTGCCAGCTCACCTAGCGCGGGGTTCTACAATGAGCAGTTCTTC. Residues: CASSPSAGFYNEQFF.

The rearrangement uses TRBV27 and TRBJ1-1; D is possibly TRBD1 (5 bases). Trimming cost V 6 bases and J 4 bases, with 21 bases left between them. This CDR3 has 16 amino acids. Germline CDR1 is MNHEY and CDR2 is SMNVEV (reference sequence). The CDR3 here is CASRPTPWQGGTEAFF. CDR3 bases: TGTGCCAGCAGGCCTACCCCGTGGCAGGGAGGCACTGAAGCTTTCTTT.

This clonotype was seen a handful of times. V usage is TRBV10-3 and J usage is TRBJ1-4; D may be TRBD1 (5 bases). The CDR3 sequence is 15 residues long. Germline CDR1 reads ENHRY; CDR2 reads SYGVKD. V shed 0 bases and J shed 5 bases, with 10 bases lying between them. The CDR3 region has the DNA TGTGCCATCAGTGAGTCGGGCAGGGCAAATGAAAAACTGTTTTTT. As protein: CAISESGRANEKLFF.

This clonotype has just a few counts. The V gene is TRBV29-1, the J gene TRBJ1-1, with D possibly matching TRBD1 (5 bases). Trimming removed 6 bases from V and 2 bases from J, with 13 bases in between. This CDR3 region has 13 residues. Germline V CDR1 and CDR2: SQVTM, ANQGSEA. The CDR3 region has the DNA TGCAGCGTAGGACACAGCTTAAACACTGAAGCTTTCTTT. Amino acids: CSVGHSLNTEAFF.

This clonotype was recorded many times. The J gene is TRBJ2-7, the V gene TRBV28, with a possible D match to TRBD2 (6 bases). This CDR3 has 12 amino acids. Germline V gives CDR1 MDHEN, CDR2 SYDVKM. Between the trimmed V and J ends, which lost 7 bases and 4 bases, there was a span of 11 bases. This chain's CDR3 is CASKGLDYEQYV. CDR3 sequence (DNA): TGTGCCAGCAAGGGACTGGATTACGAGCAGTACGTC.

This rearrangement joins TRBV12-3 or TRBV12-4 to TRBJ2-5; D is unresolved. V was trimmed by 4 bases and J by 4 bases, leaving 10 bases between them. This CDR3 has 13 amino acids. The CDR3 reads CASSSPYGETQYF. The CDR3 nucleotides read TGTGCCAGCAGTTCCCCATACGGAGAGACCCAGTACTTC.